Reported below is one T cell receptor (beta chain). These data belong to a study of blood T cell repertoires in COVID-19. Study-wide context: From T cells, B-cell-depleted T cells, or PBMCs came the material, which was cDNA or gDNA.

The data were produced by immunoSEQ multiplex PCR, yet TCRdb's version contains in-frame clones alone and is incomplete. Altogether some 300,000 clones are present, around nine tenths being singletons, with the ten largest covering about 1.2%. The J segment lost 10 bases and the V segment lost 5 bases, leaving 5 bases of the junction unmatched. Germline assignment: CDR1 SGHTS and CDR2 YDEGEE. The CDR3 has 12 residues. Source material: peripheral blood. The chain uses TRBV5-8 and TRBJ2-1; 8 nucleotides align to TRBD2. This sequence was found in an older man with acute or convalescent COVID-19. CDR3 sequence (DNA): TGTGCCAGCAGACGACTAGCGAGCGAGCAGTTCTTC. The encoded protein is CASRRLASEQFF. Full variable domain (rest looked up from reference TRBV5-8 and TRBJ2-1): EAGVTQSPTHLIKTRGQQATLRCSPISGHTSVYWYQQALGLGLQFLLWYDEGEERNRGNFPPRFSGRQFPNYSSELNVNALELEDSALYLCASRRLASEQFFGPGTRLTVL.